This T cell receptor (beta chain) was identified during a study of OX40 agonist ivuxolimab in advanced cancers. Method: immunoSEQ multiplex PCR; TCRdb's copy keeps in-frame clones and lacks some. The table includes about 68,000 clones, approximately 80% detected once. Sample: CD4+ or CD8+ T cells sorted from blood, taken in a trial of the OX40 agonist ivuxolimab. The origin of this receptor is an adult with an advanced solid tumor such as melanoma, head and neck, liver or kidney cancer.

The CDR3 spells CASSIQGVGTGELFF. The CDR3 DNA reads as TGCGCCAGCAGCATACAGGGGGTTGGAACCGGGGAGCTGTTTTTT. This chain uses TRBV5-1 with TRBJ2-2; 8 bases map to TRBD1. The CDR3 is made up of 15 amino acids. Germline CDR1 reads SGHRS; CDR2 reads YFSETQ. V was pared by 4 bases and J by 5 bases, with 7 bases of the junction left unmatched.